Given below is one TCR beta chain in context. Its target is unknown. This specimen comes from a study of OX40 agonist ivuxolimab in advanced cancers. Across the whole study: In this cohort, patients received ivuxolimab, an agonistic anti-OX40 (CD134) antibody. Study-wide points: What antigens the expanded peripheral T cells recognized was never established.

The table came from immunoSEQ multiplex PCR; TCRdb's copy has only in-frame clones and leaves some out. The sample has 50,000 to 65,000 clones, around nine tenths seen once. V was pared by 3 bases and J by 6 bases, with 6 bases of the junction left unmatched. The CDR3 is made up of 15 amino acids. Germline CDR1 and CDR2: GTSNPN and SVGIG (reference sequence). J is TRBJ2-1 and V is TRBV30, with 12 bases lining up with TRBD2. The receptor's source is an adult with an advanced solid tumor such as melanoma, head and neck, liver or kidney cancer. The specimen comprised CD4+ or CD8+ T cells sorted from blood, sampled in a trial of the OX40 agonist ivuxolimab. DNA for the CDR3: TGTGCCTGGAGCGTTCGACTAGCGGGAGCCAATGAGCAGTTCTTC. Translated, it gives CAWSVRLAGANEQFF.